This T cell receptor (beta chain) appears in the sequencing data of a study of shared clonotypes between healthy human individuals. V dropped 4 bases and J dropped 0 bases, with 9 bases sitting between them. Germline V gives CDR1 MGHRA, CDR2 YSYEKL. The CDR3 has 14 amino acids. The data were produced by immunoSEQ multiplex PCR, yet TCRdb's version contains in-frame clones alone and is incomplete. Of about 2.4 million clones in the sample, approximately 90% are singletons; the top ten hold around 0.14%. The genes are TRBV4-1 and TRBJ1-1; D unclear. The receptor comes from a man aged 18 to 30 in good health. The sample taken for sequencing was naive CD4+ T cells sorted from blood. Described subset: CD45RA+ positively selected. This chain's CDR3 is CASSLGRVNTEAFF. The CDR3 DNA sequence: TGCGCCAGCAGCCTAGGACGGGTGAACACTGAAGCTTTCTTT.